The sequence of this T cell receptor beta chain was determined in a study of CD8+ T cells in alopecia areata. Regarding the study as a whole: Lesional scalp, especially alopecia totalis/universalis, showed higher clonality than normal scalp.

The CDR3 totals 14 residues. In germline, CDR1 is GTSNPN, CDR2 SVGIG (reference sequence). The V end lost 5 bases, the J end lost 1 base, and 11 bases lay between the germline ends. Extracted from the samples, RNA was reverse transcribed into cDNA to serve as the sequencing template. Sequencing used immunoSEQ multiplex PCR; TCRdb keeps in-frame clones, though not all of them. The table lists about 250,000 clones, 60% of them singletons. For this clone: Its antigen is not identified.

Treatment: oral pan-JAK inhibitor, 5-10 mg twice daily. The sample consisted of CD4+ T cells sorted from blood, taken around week 53, from a patient treated with tofacitinib. The TCR sequence derives from a human donor with alopecia areata. V and J are TRBV30 and TRBJ2-2; D remains ambiguous. The DNA of the CDR3 is TGTGCCTGGCATGTATCTAGGAACACCGGGGAGCTGTTTTTT. This sequence encodes CAWHVSRNTGELFF.